These 21 T cell receptor beta chains share one sample of origin, sequenced in a study of breast tumors, draining lymph nodes, adjacent tissues. MiXCR, applied by TCRdb to the multiplex PCR reads, yields one record per CDR3 protein. The sample carries about 180,000 distinct CDR3 sequences, roughly 30% recorded once. Axillary draining lymph nodes of breast cancer patients supplied the node samples. Material for sequencing was axillary lymph node tissue. These receptor sequences come from a female donor with breast cancer. Some clones in this sample may be carry-over from other donors' samples.

This clonotype appeared many times. The rearrangement links TRBV28 to TRBJ2-5, with 7 bases identical to TRBD1. Germline-derived CDR1 and CDR2 are MDHEN and SYDVKM. V shed 5 bases, J shed 5 bases, and the junction held 5 bases outside the gene matches. There are 13 residues in the CDR3. For the CDR3, the DNA is TGTGCCAGCAGTGAGGACAGGAGGGAGACCCAGTACTTC. Residues: CASSEDRRETQYF.

This clonotype appeared many times. V gene TRBV12-3 or TRBV12-4 combines with J gene TRBJ1-3; weak D call: TRBD1 (6 bases). Trimming left V 5 bases short and J 8 bases short, with 13 bases between. CDR3 length equals 13 residues. DNA of the CDR3: TGTGCCAGCAGTCCTACAGGGTATCACACCATATATTTT. It specifies CASSPTGYHTIYF.

This clonotype turned up a few times. The V call is TRBV12-5, the J call TRBJ2-1; D could derive from TRBD1 or TRBD2 (5 bases each). The CDR3 spans 17 residues. Germline loops: CDR1 LGHNT, CDR2 FRNRAP. V shed 0 bases and J shed 7 bases, with 19 bases lying between them. The CDR3 is CASGLVGVTGDGNEQFF. CDR3 in DNA: TGTGCTAGTGGTTTGGTAGGGGTGACTGGGGACGGGAATGAGCAGTTCTTC.

The chain is built from TRBV20-1 and TRBJ2-7; D may be TRBD1 or TRBD2 (6 bases each). This CDR3 comprises 16 residues. The V gene lost 5 bases and the J gene lost 2 bases, with 22 bases spanning the gap. Germline V gene lookup returns CDR1 DFQATT and CDR2 SNEGSKA (reference sequence). Written as DNA, the CDR3 is TGCAGTGCTTCGCAGACAGGCTCTGGGGAGGCCTACGAGCAGTACTTC. It codes for CSASQTGSGEAYEQYF.

The table lists this clonotype with many counts. The J gene is TRBJ2-1, the V gene TRBV5-6; unclear D gene. Trimming pared 1 base from V and 4 bases from J, leaving 12 bases between. Germline-derived CDR1 and CDR2 are SGHDT and YYEEEE. The CDR3 has 15 residues. The CDR3 reads CASSLLVLVYNEQFF. The CDR3 region has the DNA TGTGCCAGCAGCTTGTTAGTGTTGGTGTACAATGAGCAGTTCTTC. Supplemented by reference TRBV5-6 and TRBJ2-1, the full variable domain reads DAGVTQSPTHLIKTRGQQVTLRCSPKSGHDTVSWYQQALGQGPQFIFQYYEEEERQRGNFPDRFSGHQFPNYSSELNVNALLLGDSALYLCASSLLVLVYNEQFFGPGTRLTVL.

This clonotype has a count of ten or more. The CDR3 DNA is TGTGCCAGCAGCTTAGTTTCGGGGACGAGCTCCTACGAGCAGTACTTC. Translated: CASSLVSGTSSYEQYF. The chain uses TRBV11-1 and TRBJ2-7; D is perhaps TRBD1 or TRBD2 (5 bases each). This CDR3 is built from 16 residues. The V and J ends lost 1 base and 0 bases respectively, with 13 bases between them. CDR1 SGHAT and CDR2 FQDESV come from the germline V gene (reference sequence).

As to this clonotype: This clone may be a read error of a much larger clone one base away. J is TRBJ2-3 and V is TRBV12-5; perhaps TRBD2 as D (5 bases). Germline V gene sequence: CDR1 LGHNT, CDR2 FRNRAP. The CDR3 totals 18 residues. CDR3: CVSGLTKTGSQEADTQYF. The CDR3 DNA sequence: TGTGTTAGTGGTTTGACCAAAACCGGGTCTCAGGAGGCAGATACGCAGTATTTT.

At least ten counts were recorded for this clonotype. This chain joins TRBV6-1 and TRBJ2-7, with D tentatively TRBD1 (6 bases). The CDR3 consists of 13 residues. Deletions cut 4 bases from V and 6 bases from J, with 13 bases between. Germline V gene data show CDR1 as MNHNS and CDR2 as SASEGT. The CDR3 nucleotides read TGTGCCAGCAGTGTCTCACAGGGTCGCGAGCAGTACTTC. Translation gives CASSVSQGREQYF.

This sequence joins TRBV19 and TRBJ2-2; D is possibly TRBD2 (7 bases). The CDR3 covers 15 residues. V was clipped by 6 bases and J by 6 bases, with 17 bases between them. From germline, CDR1 is LNHDA and CDR2 SQIVND (reference sequence). CDR3 protein: CASRGRGGTAGELFF. Written as DNA, the CDR3 is TGTGCCAGTAGAGGCCGCGGGGGCACGGCCGGGGAGCTGTTTTTT.

Ten or more counts support this clonotype. V gene TRBV6-5 combines with J gene TRBJ2-7, with 9 positions matching TRBD1. The germline V gene has CDR1 MNHEY and CDR2 SVGAGI. V lost 7 bases and J lost 3; bases outside the gene matches: 7. The CDR3 is 14 residues long. The CDR3 sequence is CASKPGQGHYEQYF. CDR3 sequence (DNA): TGTGCCAGCAAACCGGGACAGGGCCACTACGAGCAGTACTTC.

This clonotype was observed many times. The gene calls are TRBV9 and TRBJ1-6; D may be TRBD1 (5 bases). The germline V and J ends were trimmed by 4 bases and 10 bases, with 12 bases remaining between them. The CDR3 has 13 residues. The germline V gene has CDR1 SGDLS and CDR2 YYNGEE. Here the CDR3 reads CASSLYGGSPLHF. Here the CDR3 DNA reads TGTGCCAGCAGCCTCTATGGGGGGTCACCCCTCCACTTT.

V is TRBV10-3 and J is TRBJ2-1; 11 bases are shared with TRBD1. J was trimmed by 12 bases and V by 6 bases; bases with no gene match: 7. Germline CDR1 is ENHRY and CDR2 is SYGVKD. CDR3 size: 13 residues. DNA of the CDR3: TGTGCCATCAGGGCACGGACAGGGGGCCGGCAGTTCTTC. Its translation: CAIRARTGGRQFF.

This chain connects TRBV20-1 to TRBJ2-3; TRBD2 matches 7 bases. CDR3 size: 15 residues. Trimming at V came to 6 bases and at J to 0 bases, leaving 9 bases not matched to a gene. CDR1 is DFQATT and CDR2 is SNEGSKA in the germline V gene (reference sequence). As DNA, the CDR3 is TGCAGTGCAAAGCCGCCTAGCGGAAGCACAGATACGCAGTATTTT. Residues: CSAKPPSGSTDTQYF.

A note on this clonotype: At one boundary the junction diverges from the germline segment, which might be a read error. This chain uses TRBV5-1 with TRBJ2-7; 8 nucleotides align to TRBD2. CDR3 length: 16 amino acids. Germline CDR1 is SGHRS and CDR2 is YFSETQ. This chain's CDR3 is CASSEEGVGTSYEQYF. CDR3 DNA: TGTGCCAGCAGCGAAGAGGGGGTTGGGACTAGCTACGAGCAGTACTTC. The whole variable domain, remainder taken from reference TRBV5-1 and TRBJ2-7, is KAGVTQTPRYLIKTRGQQVTLSCSPISGHRSVSWYQQTPGQGLQFLFEYFSETQRNKGNFPGRFSGRQFSNSRSEMNVSTLELGDSALYLCASSEEGVGTSYEQYFGPGTRLTVT.

This clonotype was observed at least ten times. The chain is built from TRBV7-6 and TRBJ2-5, with 15 bases identical to TRBD2. The CDR3 totals 17 residues. The ends lost 5 bases at V and 2 bases at J; junction bases unmatched: 6. Germline CDR1 is SGHVS and CDR2 is FNYEAQ. CDR3 bases: TGTGCCAGCAGCCAAGGACTAGCGGGGGGGGGACAAGAGACCCAGTACTTC. Protein sequence: CASSQGLAGGGQETQYF.

At least ten counts were recorded for this clonotype. This rearrangement joins TRBV30 to TRBJ2-1; tentative D call: TRBD2 (6 bases). Trimming removed 3 bases at V and 4 bases at J, with 10 bases between. Germline loops: CDR1 GTSNPN, CDR2 SVGIG (reference sequence). This CDR3 is 13 amino acids long. The CDR3 reads CAWSGEEYNEQFF. The CDR3 bases are TGTGCCTGGAGCGGGGAGGAGTACAATGAGCAGTTCTTC.

This clonotype was counted many times. The rearrangement joins TRBV7-9 to TRBJ1-4, with D maybe TRBD1 (6 bases). The V gene lost 5 bases and the J gene lost 8 bases, with 15 bases spanning the gap. Germline V gene data show CDR1 as SEHNR and CDR2 as FQNEAQ (reference sequence). This CDR3 comprises 14 residues. CDR3 sequence reads: CASSHLQGLEKLFF. The CDR3 bases are TGTGCCAGCAGCCATCTACAGGGATTGGAAAAACTGTTTTTT.

This clonotype was picked up many times. The chain joins TRBV24-1 to TRBJ2-7; TRBD1 matches at 7 bases. There are 14 residues in the CDR3. CDR1 and CDR2 (germline): KGHDR, SFDVKD. The J segment lost 4 bases and the V segment lost 8 bases, leaving 10 bases of the junction unmatched. CDR3 coding DNA: TGTGCCACCATACCCACAGGGGTGGAATACGAGCAGTACTTC. Amino acid sequence: CATIPTGVEYEQYF.

This clonotype was counted many times. The genes are TRBV2 and TRBJ2-5; 7 bases map to TRBD1. V gave up 4 bases and J gave up 5 bases; unmatched junction bases: 4. The CDR3 spans 13 residues. Per germline, CDR1 SNHLY and CDR2 FYNNEI. As DNA, the CDR3 is TGTGCCAGCAGTGGACAGGGATGGGAGACCCAGTACTTC. This codes for CASSGQGWETQYF. Complete variable domain (other parts from reference TRBV2 and TRBJ2-5): EPEVTQTPSHQVTQMGQEVILRCVPISNHLYFYWYRQILGQKVEFLVSFYNNEISEKSEIFDDQFSVERPDGSNFTLKIRSTKLEDSAMYFCASSGQGWETQYFGPGTRLLVL.

This clonotype occurred many times. The junction departs from the called germline gene at one end, perhaps through a read error. CDR3 nucleotide sequence: TGTGCCACCAGTGATTTGTATGTCGCAGATACGCGGTATTTT. This gives the protein CATSDLYVADTRYF. The V call is TRBV24-1, the J call TRBJ2-3; no firm D call. The CDR3 loop spans 14 amino acids. Germline V gene sequence: CDR1 KGHDR, CDR2 SFDVKD.

Comments on this clonotype: Given a much more abundant clone one base away, this may be a read error. For the CDR3, the DNA is TGTGCCAGCAGCTTTCAAGCCGGGACAGGGGCACACGCCGGGGAGCTGTTTTTT. It specifies CASSFQAGTGAHAGELFF. V gene TRBV11-3 combines with J gene TRBJ2-2, with 10 bases aligning to TRBD1. J was trimmed by 6 bases and V by 3 bases; bases with no gene match: 13. Germline lookup yields CDR1 SGHNT and CDR2 YENEEA. The CDR3 spans 18 residues.